These 19 T cell receptor beta chains share one sample of origin, sequenced in a study of human T cells and chemical hapten exposure. MiXCR was run by TCRdb on the RACE reads, yielding one entry per CDR3 protein. This sample has around 120,000 distinct CDR3 sequences, with around 10% found just once. The time point here: patch test 1, 2 weeks after DPC sensitization. This sample's treatment: therapeutic diphenylcyclopropenone sensitization with weekly scalp DPC. Specimen: whole blood, collected in connection with sensitization to the hapten diphenylcyclopropenone (DPC). Source of these receptors: a woman in her fifties or sixties with alopecia areata. Some clones in this sample may be carry-over from other donors' samples.

Only one count was recorded for this clonotype. The chain uses TRBV6-5 and TRBJ2-5; no clear D. The length of the CDR3 is 12 residues. Germline V gives CDR1 MNHEY, CDR2 SVGAGI. V shed 2 bases and J shed 7 bases, with 8 bases lying between them. DNA of the CDR3: TGTGCCAGCAGTTACCCAAAGGGGACCCAGTACTTC. It is translated as CASSYPKGTQYF.

This clonotype has a count of ten or more. This sequence joins TRBV28 and TRBJ2-7; D may be TRBD1 (5 bases). With 1 base removed from V and 0 bases from J, the gap between germline ends came to 7 bases. CDR3 length: 14 residues. Germline values: CDR1 MDHEN, CDR2 SYDVKM. The CDR3: CASSLSGISYEQYF. CDR3 in DNA: TGTGCCAGCAGTTTATCAGGGATCTCCTACGAGCAGTACTTC. Full variable domain (missing parts from reference TRBV28 and TRBJ2-7): DVKVTQSSRYLVKRTGEKVFLECVQDMDHENMFWYRQDPGLGLRLIYFSYDVKMKEKGDIPEGYSVSREKKERFSLILESASTNQTSMYLCASSLSGISYEQYFGPGTRLTVT.

In this sample, this clonotype turned up many times. The chain has TRBV2 and TRBJ1-5; D is perhaps TRBD1 (5 bases). This CDR3 comprises 14 residues. The V gene's germline CDR1 is SNHLY and CDR2 FYNNEI. V was clipped by 6 bases and J by 4 bases, with 13 bases between them. This chain's CDR3 is CASSRDAINQPQHF. The CDR3 DNA sequence: TGTGCCAGCAGCCGGGACGCAATTAATCAGCCCCAGCATTTT.

In its sample, this clonotype was seen many times. This chain uses TRBV10-3 with TRBJ2-2; the D gene is possibly TRBD1 (5 bases). Germline V gene data show CDR1 as ENHRY and CDR2 as SYGVKD. Trimming removed 4 bases at V and 3 bases at J, with 12 bases between. The CDR3 extends over 15 amino acids. CDR3 sequence reads: CAISVDRTYTGELFF. DNA of the CDR3: TGTGCCATCAGTGTAGACAGAACCTACACCGGGGAGCTGTTTTTT.

This clonotype came up many times. The chain couples TRBV29-1 to TRBJ2-5; D perhaps matches TRBD2 (5 bases). The V and J ends lost 4 bases and 1 base respectively, with 10 bases between them. This CDR3 region has 13 residues. Per the germline V gene, CDR1 is SQVTM and CDR2 is ANQGSEA. The CDR3 coding sequence is TGCAGCGTTGTAAACAGCGGCCAAGAGACCCAGTACTTC. Protein: CSVVNSGQETQYF.

This clonotype came up a few times. The J gene is TRBJ2-2, the V gene TRBV9, with 9 bases matching TRBD2. Germline trimming cut 0 bases from V and 5 bases from J; bases unmatched to any gene: 8. Germline CDR1 reads SGDLS; CDR2 reads YYNGEE. This CDR3 has 17 residues. The CDR3 is CASSVVGGTSKTGELFF. The CDR3 nucleotides are TGTGCCAGCAGCGTAGTGGGAGGGACTAGCAAGACCGGGGAGCTGTTTTTT.

This clonotype was seen many times. The chain has TRBV20-1 and TRBJ2-7; TRBD2 might be the D (6 bases). The length of the CDR3 is 15 residues. V lost 6 bases, J lost 1 base, and 19 bases lay in between. Germline V gene data show CDR1 as DFQATT and CDR2 as SNEGSKA (reference sequence). The CDR3 spells CSAHSSETPSYEQYF. The CDR3 DNA sequence: TGCAGTGCACACTCTAGCGAGACGCCTTCCTACGAGCAGTACTTC.

This clonotype has more than one count but fewer than ten. The V call is TRBV6-6, the J call TRBJ1-5; perhaps TRBD1 as D (6 bases). CDR1 and CDR2 from the germline V gene are MNHNY and SVGAGI (reference sequence). The CDR3 has 19 amino acids. V was cut by 5 bases and J by 2 bases, with 25 bases left in between. The DNA for the CDR3 is TGTGCCAGCAGTACCAGGACAGCTTTCACGAGGTTTGGCAATCAGCCCCAGCATTTT. Protein sequence: CASSTRTAFTRFGNQPQHF.

This clonotype was recorded at least ten times. The chain's CDR3 is CASNLAGPAYEQYF. CDR3 DNA sequence: TGTGCCAGCAACCTAGCGGGGCCGGCCTACGAGCAGTACTTC. The J gene is TRBJ2-7, the V gene TRBV28; 9 bases agree with TRBD2. Germline V gene lookup returns CDR1 MDHEN and CDR2 SYDVKM. Trimming at V came to 7 bases and at J to 2 bases, leaving 6 bases not matched to a gene. The CDR3 consists of 14 residues.

This clonotype showed up just a few times. The CDR3 region is CASSYSMGINRKANTEAFF. CDR3 DNA sequence: TGTGCCAGCAGTTACTCGATGGGGATTAATAGGAAGGCGAACACTGAAGCTTTCTTT. The chain combines TRBV6-5 with TRBJ1-1, with D unclear. The CDR3 extends over 19 amino acids. CDR1 is MNHEY, CDR2 SVGAGI, per germline. V lost 0 bases to trimming and J lost 1 base, with 21 bases between them.

This clonotype was observed at least ten times. The chain uses TRBV12-3 or TRBV12-4 and TRBJ1-1; 7 nucleotides match TRBD1. The V and J ends lost 6 bases and 11 bases, in that order; junction bases with no gene match: 9. There are 12 residues in the CDR3. CDR3 sequence (DNA): TGTGCCAGCAGCTTGACAGGGAGTCGCGCTTTCTTT. It yields the protein CASSLTGSRAFF.

This clonotype was recorded many times. The chain is built from TRBV3-1 and TRBJ2-5; D unclear. The CDR3 contains 14 residues. Germline V gene lookup returns CDR1 LGHDT and CDR2 YNNKEL (reference sequence). V shed 0 bases and J shed 1 base, with 6 bases lying between them. The CDR3 nucleotides read TGTGCCAGCAGCCAAGACGTCGGCCAAGAGACCCAGTACTTC. This sequence encodes CASSQDVGQETQYF.

This clonotype was counted ten times or more. The gene calls are TRBV28 and TRBJ1-5; D ambiguous. The CDR3 sequence is 17 residues long. Trimming took off 7 bases at V and 4 bases at J, with 23 bases between the two ends. CDR1 and CDR2 (germline): MDHEN, SYDVKM. In nucleotides, the CDR3 is TGTGCCAGCAAAGAGAGGGCGTATCAGTCTCGAAATCAGCCCCAGCATTTT. Its protein is CASKERAYQSRNQPQHF.

The chain employs TRBV19 and TRBJ2-3; D may be TRBD1 (5 bases). Trimming cost V 3 bases and J 2 bases, with 15 bases left between them. CDR1 LNHDA and CDR2 SQIVND come from the germline V gene (reference sequence). The CDR3 loop spans 16 amino acids. In DNA form, the CDR3 reads TGTGCCAGTAGTATCGTCTGGGGCGTACTCACAGATACGCAGTATTTT. This translates into CASSIVWGVLTDTQYF.

The rearrangement uses TRBV29-1 and TRBJ1-2, with a tentative D call TRBD1 (6 bases). Trimming removed 7 bases from V and 0 bases from J, with 9 bases in between. Germline CDR1 reads SQVTM; CDR2 reads ANQGSEA. This CDR3 has 12 amino acids. The DNA for the CDR3 is TGCAGCGCTGGACAGACTAACTATGGCTACACCTTC. The encoded protein is CSAGQTNYGYTF. Full variable domain (outside the CDR3, taken from reference TRBV29-1 and TRBJ1-2): SAVISQKPSRDICQRGTSLTIQCQVDSQVTMMFWYRQQPGQSLTLIATANQGSEATYESGFVIDKFPISRPNLTFSTLTVSNMSPEDSSIYLCSAGQTNYGYTFGSGTRLTVV.

This clonotype showed up just a few times. The rearrangement links TRBV28 to TRBJ1-1; no reliable D call. Deletions cut 8 bases from V and 0 bases from J, with 4 bases between. This CDR3 spans 11 amino acids. The V gene's germline CDR1 is MDHEN and CDR2 SYDVKM. CDR3: CASSVNTEAFF. In DNA form, the CDR3 reads TGTGCCAGCTCAGTGAACACTGAAGCTTTCTTT.

The table lists this clonotype with many counts. V gene TRBV12-3 or TRBV12-4 combines with J gene TRBJ2-2; no reliable D call. V was pared by 5 bases and J by 5 bases, with 3 bases between. The CDR3 extends over 11 amino acids. CDR3 protein: CASSTTGELFF. The CDR3 bases are TGTGCCAGCAGTACGACCGGGGAGCTGTTTTTT.

Many counts were recorded for this clonotype. The rearrangement links TRBV20-1 to TRBJ2-1; D unclear. The V end lost 3 bases, the J end lost 5 bases, and 8 bases lay between the germline ends. The CDR3 length is 12 residues. Germline assignment: CDR1 DFQATT and CDR2 SNEGSKA (reference sequence). The CDR3 DNA sequence: TGCAGTGCTAGCGGTAGAGACAATGAGCAGTTCTTC. Translated, it gives CSASGRDNEQFF.

Ten or more counts support this clonotype. The gene calls are TRBV4-2 and TRBJ2-3, with 12 bases that match TRBD1. This CDR3 comprises 16 residues. V lost 4 bases, J lost 6 bases, and 8 bases stayed unmatched. CDR1 is LGHNA and CDR2 is YNFKEQ in the germline V gene. CDR3 nucleotide sequence: TGTGCCAGCAGCCGACACGGGACAGGGGGCGAGGATACGCAGTATTTT. Protein product: CASSRHGTGGEDTQYF.